Each of the 6 T cell receptor beta chains below was sequenced from the same sample in a study of blood T cell repertoires in COVID-19. Data came from immunoSEQ multiplex PCR; TCRdb stores just in-frame clones and leaves some out. The data hold 95,000 to 120,000 clones, with approximately 85% observed a single time. The source material was peripheral blood. Source of these receptors: a woman aged 55-75 years with COVID-19, enrolled during active disease.

This sequence joins TRBV5-5 and TRBJ2-3, with 8 positions matching TRBD1. Trimming at V came to 3 bases and at J to 11 bases, leaving 17 bases not matched to a gene. This CDR3 has 16 amino acids. Germline CDR1 reads SGHKS; CDR2 reads YYEKEE (reference sequence). In DNA form, the CDR3 reads TGTGCCAGCAGCTGGTTCGGGACAGGAGAGCCTACAGTGCAGTATTTT. It translates to CASSWFGTGEPTVQYF.

In its sample, this clone was seen a few times. The rearrangement joins TRBV15 to TRBJ1-2, with TRBD1 matching 8 bases. The CDR3 has 18 residues. The germline CDR1 and CDR2 sequences are LNHNV and YYDKDF (reference sequence). Trimming at V came to 1 base and at J to 2 bases, leaving 12 bases not matched to a gene. CDR3 amino acids: CATSRGPKWTGSNYGYTF. CDR3 DNA: TGTGCCACCAGCAGAGGACCGAAATGGACAGGGAGCAACTATGGCTACACCTTC.

V is TRBV9 and J is TRBJ1-2; TRBD1 agrees at 7 bases. This CDR3 is built from 19 residues. V was clipped by 1 base and J by 4 bases; unmatched bases: 19. Germline CDR1 is SGDLS and CDR2 is YYNGEE. The CDR3 DNA is TGTGCCAGCAGCGTAAATACCGGAGACAAAGGGACAGTATTCTATGGCTACACCTTC. Encoded protein: CASSVNTGDKGTVFYGYTF.

This chain uses TRBV10-3 with TRBJ1-1, with 8 positions matching TRBD1. There are 13 residues in the CDR3. The junction had 0 bases not matched to a gene; V was cut back by 2 bases and J by 4 bases. Germline-derived CDR1 and CDR2 are ENHRY and SYGVKD. Here the CDR3 reads CAISEGQGTEAFF. The CDR3 DNA reads TGTGCCATCAGTGAGGGACAGGGCACTGAAGCTTTCTTT.

This chain uses TRBV4-3 with TRBJ2-5; D unclear. This CDR3 contains 15 residues. CDR1 is LGHNA and CDR2 is YSLEER in the germline V gene. The V end lost 1 base, the J end lost 0 bases, and 9 bases lay between the germline ends. CDR3 DNA sequence: TGCGCCAGCAGCCAAGGAGGAGAGTACCAAGAGACCCAGTACTTC. Translating it yields CASSQGGEYQETQYF.

The chain combines TRBV3-1 (or the pseudogene TRBV3-2) with TRBJ2-7; 7 nucleotides match TRBD1. The germline V gene encodes CDR1 LGHDT and CDR2 YNNKEL (reference sequence). CDR3 length: 16 residues. V lost 3 bases to trimming and J lost 3 bases; unmatched junction nucleotides: 11. The CDR3 DNA sequence: TGTGCCAGCAGCCATCCCCGGGACAGTAATGTCTACGAGCAGTACTTC. Translating it yields CASSHPRDSNVYEQYF.